This T cell receptor beta chain was documented in a study of cytotoxic CD8 clonotypes in ibrutinib-treated CLL. Study context: The study recorded mean values of almost 260,000 productive templates and tens of thousands of productive rearrangements per sample. The study's findings and limits: Clonality at baseline surpassed age-matched healthy donors and tracked circulating CD8+ T-cell counts.

Assay used: immunoSEQ multiplex PCR; TCRdb lists only in-frame clones, some missing. This table holds about 92,000 clones, roughly three quarters found once. CDR1 and CDR2 (germline): SGDLS, YYNGEE. V dropped 0 bases and J dropped 6 bases, with 15 bases sitting between them. This CDR3 has 15 residues. Details on this clone: No antigen is known for it.

The source material was PBMCs, sampled after 24 months of ibrutinib treatment. The V gene is TRBV9, the J gene TRBJ1-1; D not resolved. This TCR derives from a human donor with chronic lymphocytic leukemia. The CDR3 DNA reads as TGTGCCAGCAGCGTAGTGCTCAGCCTTGGGGCTGAAGCTTTCTTT. It specifies CASSVVLSLGAEAFF.